This is a list of T cell receptor beta chains from one sample in a study of T cell repertoires in cytomegalovirus infection. MiXCR, applied by TCRdb to the reads, yields one record per CDR3 protein. The repertoire holds more than 50,000 distinct CDR3 sequences, roughly 34% seen once, with 60% to 80% in the top ten. No antigens are known for them. Sequencing input: PBMCs, sequenced either directly or after in vitro stimulation (not recorded which). These receptors all come from a human donor in good health (CMV status not recorded). Some clones in this sample may be carry-over from other donors' samples. Both conserved end residues are part of each CDR3. Each record gives: clone size, V gene, D gene, J gene, CDR3 DNA, CDR3 protein. D genes are given only for firm matches. Rows give clone size only sometimes, using once, few, many, or a class for an expanded clone.

abundance: few
v_gene: TRBV6-5
d_gene: TRBD2
j_gene: TRBJ2-5
CDR3nt: TGTGCCAGCAGTTACAGAGCGGGAGCCCAAGAGACCCAGTACTTC
CDR3aa: CASSYRAGAQETQYF

abundance: many
v_gene: TRBV12-3/TRBV12-4
d_gene: TRBD2
j_gene: TRBJ2-2
CDR3nt: TGTGCCAGCCGTAGCGGGGGGGCTGTCGGGGAGCTGTTTTTT
CDR3aa: CASRSGGAVGELFF

abundance: .
v_gene: TRBV20-1
d_gene: .
j_gene: TRBJ2-1
CDR3nt: TGCAGTGCTACCGTCTCCTACAATGAGCAGTTCTTC
CDR3aa: CSATVSYNEQFF

abundance: few
v_gene: TRBV28
d_gene: .
j_gene: TRBJ1-1
CDR3nt: TGTGCCAGCAGTTTAAGGCAAAAGGGCACTGAAGCTTTCTTT
CDR3aa: CASSLRQKGTEAFF

abundance: few
v_gene: TRBV14
d_gene: .
j_gene: TRBJ2-1
CDR3nt: TGTGCCAGCACCTCAGGGCTAGCGACCAATGAGCAGTTCTTC
CDR3aa: CASTSGLATNEQFF

abundance: .
v_gene: TRBV19
d_gene: .
j_gene: TRBJ1-1
CDR3nt: TGTGCCAGTAGTAGGGGTAGGACACGAGAGAACACTGAAGCTTTCTTT
CDR3aa: CASSRGRTRENTEAFF

abundance: .
v_gene: TRBV6-5
d_gene: .
j_gene: TRBJ2-7
CDR3nt: TGTGCCAGCAGGCGACGGCGGCAAGACGAGCAGTACTTC
CDR3aa: CASRRRRQDEQYF

abundance: many
v_gene: TRBV12-3/TRBV12-4
d_gene: .
j_gene: TRBJ1-1
CDR3nt: TGTGCCAGCAGGATCCGCACTGAAGCTTTCTTT
CDR3aa: CASRIRTEAFF

abundance: .
v_gene: TRBV24-1
d_gene: .
j_gene: TRBJ2-3
CDR3nt: TGTGCCACCAGTGTTCCGGGGGCAGATACGCAGTATTTT
CDR3aa: CATSVPGADTQYF

abundance: .
v_gene: TRBV11-3
d_gene: .
j_gene: TRBJ2-2
CDR3nt: TGTGCCAGCAGCTTAGGGCTCAACACCGGGGAGCTGTTTTTT
CDR3aa: CASSLGLNTGELFF

abundance: many
v_gene: TRBV7-2
d_gene: TRBD2
j_gene: TRBJ2-3
CDR3nt: TGTGCCAGCAGCTTAGTGCGGGGGGACTCTACGCAGTATTTT
CDR3aa: CASSLVRGDSTQYF

abundance: .
v_gene: TRBV7-2
d_gene: .
j_gene: TRBJ2-3
CDR3nt: TGTGCCAGCAGCTATTATCAACCCGGCACAGATACGCAGTATTTT
CDR3aa: CASSYYQPGTDTQYF

abundance: .
v_gene: TRBV4-3
d_gene: .
j_gene: TRBJ1-2
CDR3nt: TGCGCCAGCAGCCAAGTCGTGGGTCACTATGGCTACACCTTC
CDR3aa: CASSQVVGHYGYTF

abundance: .
v_gene: TRBV4-3
d_gene: .
j_gene: TRBJ1-5
CDR3nt: TGCGCCAGCAGCACCTATGTGGGTTCTCAGCCCCAGCATTTT
CDR3aa: CASSTYVGSQPQHF

abundance: many
v_gene: TRBV7-9
d_gene: .
j_gene: TRBJ1-3
CDR3nt: TGTGCCAGCAGCTTCCTGCTTACCCCAACGACTGGAAACACCATATATTTT
CDR3aa: CASSFLLTPTTGNTIYF

abundance: .
v_gene: TRBV20-1
d_gene: .
j_gene: TRBJ2-7
CDR3nt: TGCAGTGCTAGAGATATAGGCCGGGGGTCATCGGGCGAGCAGTACTTC
CDR3aa: CSARDIGRGSSGEQYF

abundance: many
v_gene: TRBV5-5
d_gene: .
j_gene: TRBJ1-1
CDR3nt: TGTGCCAGCAGCTTGGATTTGAACACTGAAGCTTTCTTT
CDR3aa: CASSLDLNTEAFF

abundance: .
v_gene: TRBV28
d_gene: .
j_gene: TRBJ1-1
CDR3nt: TGTGCCAGCAGTTTATGGGCCCCCGGGGAGGCTTTCTTT
CDR3aa: CASSLWAPGEAFF

abundance: many
v_gene: TRBV7-2
d_gene: .
j_gene: TRBJ2-3
CDR3nt: TGTGCCAGCAGCTCGTCCGTCGTTGGCACAGATACGCAGTATTTT
CDR3aa: CASSSSVVGTDTQYF

abundance: .
v_gene: TRBV7-9
d_gene: .
j_gene: TRBJ2-7
CDR3nt: TGTGCCAGCAGCCGGACAGCAGCCTACGAGCAGTACTTC
CDR3aa: CASSRTAAYEQYF

abundance: .
v_gene: TRBV5-1
d_gene: .
j_gene: TRBJ2-5
CDR3nt: TGCGCCAGCAGCTCGCAACCCAATGGGGAGACCCAGTACTTC
CDR3aa: CASSSQPNGETQYF

abundance: .
v_gene: TRBV5-1
d_gene: TRBD2
j_gene: TRBJ2-3
CDR3nt: TGCGCCAGCAGCCCGAACCCGGCTAGCGGGCCGACAGATACGCAGTATTTT
CDR3aa: CASSPNPASGPTDTQYF

abundance: few
v_gene: TRBV28
d_gene: .
j_gene: TRBJ1-5
CDR3nt: TGTGCCAGCAGTCCCCTGGGCGGGATTCCTAGCAATCAGCCCCAGCATTTT
CDR3aa: CASSPLGGIPSNQPQHF

abundance: .
v_gene: TRBV29-1
d_gene: TRBD1
j_gene: TRBJ2-7
CDR3nt: TGCAGCGTTGAGATGGGACAGGGATTCGAGCAGTACTTC
CDR3aa: CSVEMGQGFEQYF

abundance: .
v_gene: TRBV11-2
d_gene: .
j_gene: TRBJ1-3
CDR3nt: TGTGCCAGCAGCCCCACAGCGTCGGGCGGTGGAAACACCATATATTTT
CDR3aa: CASSPTASGGGNTIYF

abundance: .
v_gene: TRBV12-3/TRBV12-4
d_gene: TRBD2
j_gene: TRBJ2-1
CDR3nt: TGTGCCAGCGGACTAGGGGTGTACAATGAGCAGTTCTTC
CDR3aa: CASGLGVYNEQFF

abundance: .
v_gene: TRBV5-6
d_gene: .
j_gene: TRBJ2-3
CDR3nt: TGTGCCAGCAGCTTGGGCAACACAGATACGCAGTATTTT
CDR3aa: CASSLGNTDTQYF

abundance: once
v_gene: TRBV15
d_gene: TRBD1
j_gene: TRBJ1-2
CDR3nt: TGTGCCACCAGCACCGGGGGACAGAACTATGGCTACACCTTC
CDR3aa: CATSTGGQNYGYTF

abundance: .
v_gene: TRBV7-6
d_gene: .
j_gene: TRBJ2-3
CDR3nt: TGTGCCAGCAGCTCTTCGGGACTCCCAGCTCCCACAGATACGCAGTATTTT
CDR3aa: CASSSSGLPAPTDTQYF

abundance: .
v_gene: TRBV19
d_gene: .
j_gene: TRBJ2-6
CDR3nt: TGTGCCAGTAGTATTCGGTTTACCGATACGAGGGCCAACGTCCTGACTTTC
CDR3aa: CASSIRFTDTRANVLTF

abundance: .
v_gene: TRBV6-1
d_gene: TRBD1
j_gene: TRBJ1-5
CDR3nt: TGTGCCAGCAGTCCAAGGGGGCGCAATCAGCCCCAGCATTTT
CDR3aa: CASSPRGRNQPQHF

abundance: .
v_gene: TRBV7-8
d_gene: TRBD2
j_gene: TRBJ2-3
CDR3nt: TGTGCCAGCAGCCCCTGGGGCGGGGGGGCGGGAGATACGCAGTATTTT
CDR3aa: CASSPWGGGAGDTQYF

abundance: .
v_gene: TRBV6-5
d_gene: .
j_gene: TRBJ1-3
CDR3nt: TGTGCCGCGCGGGGCTCTGGAAACACCATATATTTT
CDR3aa: CAARGSGNTIYF

abundance: once
v_gene: TRBV5-4
d_gene: .
j_gene: TRBJ1-2
CDR3nt: TGTGCCAGCAGCTTAGAGAGGGGGTCGGGCTACACCTTC
CDR3aa: CASSLERGSGYTF

abundance: few
v_gene: TRBV5-1
d_gene: .
j_gene: TRBJ1-1
CDR3nt: TGCGCCAGCAGCTTGGTATCCCCAGGGGACACTGAAGCTTTCTTT
CDR3aa: CASSLVSPGDTEAFF

abundance: .
v_gene: TRBV7-6
d_gene: .
j_gene: TRBJ2-7
CDR3nt: TGTGCCAGCAGCCGACCCATCAACTACGAGCAGTACTTC
CDR3aa: CASSRPINYEQYF